This T cell receptor beta chain was sequenced during a study of T cell responses to AZD1222 COVID-19 vaccine. Turning to the study itself: The analysis combined second doses at about 4 or about 12 weeks.

Profiled with immunoSEQ multiplex PCR; TCRdb holds only in-frame clones, not every one. This table has 70,000 or so clones, around 86% appearing once. V trimming: 6 bases; J trimming: 3 bases; junction bases outside the gene matches: 5. The CDR3 loop spans 13 amino acids. Germline CDR1 reads MNHEY; CDR2 reads SVGAGI. The chain links TRBV6-5 to TRBJ2-7, with TRBD1 matching 7 bases. The sample here was peripheral blood, taken on day 0 of AZD1222 vaccination. The TCR was taken from an adult in good health. The CDR3 loop is CASSWGQFYEQYF. The CDR3 nucleotides are TGTGCCAGCAGCTGGGGACAGTTCTACGAGCAGTACTTC.